This T cell receptor beta chain was observed in a study of blood T cell repertoires in COVID-19. In the study overall: The origin of the acute and convalescent COVID-19 samples was the United States, Italy and Spain. Sample material is recorded as cDNA or gDNA derived from T cells, B-cell-depleted T cells, or PBMCs.

In the original analysis: Nucleated cell counts were estimated from reference gene primer amplification. The method was immunoSEQ multiplex PCR; TCRdb's version includes in-frame clones alone and lacks a portion of them. V, J and clone size derive from that table, while D and trimming were established from the DNA sequence. Among roughly 32,000 clones listed, approximately 83% were seen once. The CDR3 loop spans 15 amino acids. The V end was cut by 4 bases, the J end by 0 bases, with 10 bases between. Germline CDR1 reads GTSNPN; CDR2 reads SVGIG (reference sequence). This clone showed up just once. The V call is TRBV30, the J call TRBJ1-6; D gene ambiguous. This receptor was taken from a woman aged 80 or older with active or convalescent COVID-19. Source material: peripheral blood. The CDR3: CAWKAPSSYNSPLHF. CDR3 in DNA: TGTGCCTGGAAGGCGCCTAGCTCCTATAATTCACCCCTCCACTTT.